This T cell receptor (beta chain) appears in the sequencing data of a study of blood T cell repertoires in COVID-19. About the research overall: Researchers got acute and convalescent COVID-19 samples from the United States, Italy and Spain.

V was clipped by 2 bases and J by 4 bases; unmatched bases: 5. Looked up from germline, CDR1 is SGHNT and CDR2 is YYREEE (reference sequence). This CDR3 has 14 amino acids. Clinical history reported by participants formed the basis on which cohorts were assigned. Profiled with immunoSEQ multiplex PCR; TCRdb holds only in-frame clones, not every one. Among a few hundred thousand clones, about 90% were seen once, and the ten largest hold 0.9% to 1.2%. This rearrangement joins TRBV5-4 to TRBJ2-7, with TRBD1 matching over 8 bases. The sequencing sample was made of PBMCs or T cells enriched from blood (not recorded which). The source is a woman in her thirties who had recovered from COVID-19. The CDR3 here is CASSLRQGSYEQYF. CDR3 bases: TGTGCCAGCAGCTTACGACAGGGGTCTTACGAGCAGTACTTC.